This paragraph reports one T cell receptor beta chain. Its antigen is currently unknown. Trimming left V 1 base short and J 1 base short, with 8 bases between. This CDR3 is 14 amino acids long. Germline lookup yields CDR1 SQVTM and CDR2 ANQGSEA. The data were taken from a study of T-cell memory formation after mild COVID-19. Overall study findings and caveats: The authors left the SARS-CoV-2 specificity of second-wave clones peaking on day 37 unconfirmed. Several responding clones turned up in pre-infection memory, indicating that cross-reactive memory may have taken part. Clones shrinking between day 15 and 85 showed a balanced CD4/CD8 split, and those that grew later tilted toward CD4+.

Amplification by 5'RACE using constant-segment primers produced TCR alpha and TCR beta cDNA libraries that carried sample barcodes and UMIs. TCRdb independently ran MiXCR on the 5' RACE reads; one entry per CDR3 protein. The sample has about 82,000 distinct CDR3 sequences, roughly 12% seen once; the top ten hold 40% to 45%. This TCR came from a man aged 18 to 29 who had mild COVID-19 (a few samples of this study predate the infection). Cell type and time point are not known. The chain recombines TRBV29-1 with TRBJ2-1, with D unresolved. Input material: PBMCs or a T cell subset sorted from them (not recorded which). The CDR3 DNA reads TGCAGCGTTGAAGGAGGCAGATCCTACAATGAGCAGTTCTTC. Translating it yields CSVEGGRSYNEQFF.